This passage covers 8 T cell receptor beta chains from one sample sequenced in a study of graft-versus-host responses after intestinal transplantation. Measured with immunoSEQ multiplex PCR; TCRdb has only the in-frame clones, and not every one. The sample lists roughly 130,000 clones, 85% to 95% seen once, with 0.19% in the top ten. Their antigen targets remain unknown. The specimen comprised unstimulated CD4+ T cells sorted from spleen or lymph node cells, sampled before intestinal transplant. The receptors were sampled from a human donor who received an intestinal transplant.

The chain carries TRBV28 and TRBJ1-1; perhaps TRBD1 as D (6 bases). V was pared by 3 bases and J by 11 bases, with 10 bases between. The germline gives CDR1 MDHEN, CDR2 SYDVKM. The CDR3 is made up of 11 amino acids. This chain's CDR3 is CASSFQGQAFF. The CDR3 region has the DNA TGTGCCAGCAGTTTCCAGGGGCAGGCTTTCTTT.

This clone was seen a few times. The DNA of the CDR3 is TGTGCCAGCAGGCCCCCCGGCGGTCGAAACACCATATATTTT. As protein: CASRPPGGRNTIYF. This chain links TRBV6-5 with TRBJ1-3; no definite D call. Germline lookup yields CDR1 MNHEY and CDR2 SVGAGI. The CDR3 is made up of 14 amino acids. Between the trimmed V and J ends, which lost 6 bases and 5 bases, there was a span of 14 bases.

This chain uses TRBV14 with TRBJ1-1, with 9 bases lining up with TRBD1. Per the germline V gene, CDR1 is SGHDN and CDR2 is FVKESK. Trimming took 4 bases from V and 8 from J; bases not matched to a gene: 8. The CDR3 totals 14 residues. CDR3 bases: TGTGCCAGCAGCCGCCTAACCGGGACAGGGGAAGCTTTCTTT. This translates into CASSRLTGTGEAFF. Combining the CDR3 with reference TRBV14 and TRBJ1-1 gives the whole variable domain EAGVTQFPSHSVIEKGQTVTLRCDPISGHDNLYWYRRVMGKEIKFLLHFVKESKQDESGMPNNRFLAERTGGTYSTLKVQPAELEDSGVYFCASSRLTGTGEAFFGQGTRLTVV.

V and J are TRBV19 and TRBJ2-7, with D hard to call. The CDR3 extends over 16 amino acids. The germline gives CDR1 LNHDA, CDR2 SQIVND (reference sequence). V lost 2 bases, J lost 2 bases, and 16 bases lay in between. DNA of the CDR3: TGTGCCAGTAGTATATCGGGCAGCTACTTTCCCTACGAGCAGTACTTC. Residues: CASSISGSYFPYEQYF.

This rearrangement joins TRBV6-5 to TRBJ2-2, with a weak D call TRBD2 (5 bases). This CDR3 has 12 residues. The V gene lost 6 bases and the J gene lost 9 bases, with 11 bases spanning the gap. Germline assignment: CDR1 MNHEY and CDR2 SVGAGI. The CDR3 region has the DNA TGTGCCAGCAGCCAACTAGGAAGGGAGCTGTTTTTT. Its translation: CASSQLGRELFF.

CDR3 protein: CASSLAQVTGELFF. The DNA for the CDR3 is TGTGCCAGCAGCTTAGCTCAGGTCACCGGGGAGCTGTTTTTT. The chain has TRBV7-2 and TRBJ2-2; D gene unclear. The CDR3 sequence is 14 residues long. Germline V gene sequence: CDR1 SGHTA, CDR2 FQGNSA. V shed 0 bases and J shed 4 bases, with 6 bases lying between them.

The gene calls are TRBV7-2 and TRBJ1-2, with a possible D match to TRBD1 (5 bases). The V and J ends lost 6 bases and 2 bases respectively, with 22 bases between them. CDR1 is SGHTA and CDR2 is FQGNSA in the germline V gene. The CDR3 extends over 17 amino acids. In DNA, the CDR3 is TGTGCCAGCAGGAGAACAATGACAGAAGAGGGGAACTATGGCTACACCTTC. This gives the protein CASRRTMTEEGNYGYTF. Variable domain in full (rest from reference TRBV7-2 and TRBJ1-2): GAGVSQSPSNKVTEKGKDVELRCDPISGHTALYWYRQSLGQGLEFLIYFQGNSAPDKSGLPSDRFSAERTGGSVSTLTIQRTQQEDSAVYLCASRRTMTEEGNYGYTFGSGTRLTVV.

The V gene is TRBV4-1, the J gene TRBJ2-1; a weak D match, TRBD1 (5 bases). Trimming cost V 1 base and J 9 bases, with 19 bases left between them. Germline loops: CDR1 MGHRA, CDR2 YSYEKL. The CDR3 has 16 amino acids. The CDR3 DNA reads TGCGCCAGCAGCCAAGGTCAGGGCGGCGAGCGAGCTGAGCAGTTCTTC. Its translation: CASSQGQGGERAEQFF.